This passage covers 10 T cell receptor beta chains from one sample sequenced in a study of T cells expressing NK-cell markers. TCRdb re-called the 5' RACE reads and shows each CDR3 protein once, DNA omitted. The sample table sets out some 500,000 distinct CDR3 sequences. The sequenced material came from blood T cells: a sorted CD56 or NKG2C T cell subset, CD4+ or CD8+ T cells, or bulk PBMC T cells (not recorded which). The receptors originated from a woman between 50 and 59 years old in good health.

The CDR3 is CAIAGAYEQYF. J is TRBJ2-7 and V is TRBV10-3. This CDR3 comprises 11 residues. Germline loops: CDR1 ENHRY, CDR2 SYGVKD.

The chain links TRBV10-2 to TRBJ2-3; TCRdb's D call of TRBD2 is untestable without DNA. The CDR3 covers 15 residues. Per germline, CDR1 WSHSY and CDR2 SAAADI. This CDR3 is CATQDGLAALDTQYF.

The V call is TRBV20-1, the J call TRBJ2-5; TCRdb reports TRBD2, a call that lacks DNA to check it against. This CDR3 comprises 14 residues. Germline-derived CDR1 and CDR2 are DFQATT and SNEGSKA (reference sequence). The CDR3 region is CSAKLAGMEETQYF.

The chain joins TRBV5-1 to TRBJ1-2. CDR3 length: 13 amino acids. Germline-derived CDR1 and CDR2 are SGHRS and YFSETQ. CDR3 amino acids: CASSLADHYGYTF.

The chain recombines TRBV6-1 with TRBJ2-4; TCRdb picks TRBD1, but there is no DNA to check that call. The CDR3 is 16 residues long. Per the germline V gene, CDR1 is MNHNS and CDR2 is SASEGT. The CDR3 is CASTPMGVTGYGIQYF.

The genes are TRBV29-1 and TRBJ2-7. The germline V gene has CDR1 SQVTM and CDR2 ANQGSEA. The CDR3 is made up of 14 amino acids. The CDR3 spells CSVEDRRLGYEQYF.

The chain couples TRBV28 to TRBJ2-5; there is no DNA to check the TCRdb D call of TRBD1. The CDR3 contains 15 residues. Germline V gene data show CDR1 as MDHEN and CDR2 as SYDVKM. CDR3 protein: CASSSHGQLGETQYF.

The chain combines TRBV24-1 with TRBJ2-1; TCRdb picks TRBD2, but there is no DNA to check that call. The germline gives CDR1 KGHDR, CDR2 SFDVKD. The CDR3 consists of 17 residues. The CDR3 sequence: CATSEAAGLAGWNEQFF.

This chain joins TRBV18 and TRBJ2-1; TCRdb outputs TRBD2, but without DNA this stays unchecked. CDR3 length: 13 residues. CDR1 is KGHSH, CDR2 LQKENI, per germline. The CDR3 region is CASSRGRATEQFF.

This chain links TRBV11-3 with TRBJ2-1; TCRdb's D call, TRBD2, is unchecked because there is no DNA. The CDR3 totals 19 residues. Per the germline V gene, CDR1 is SGHNT and CDR2 is YENEEA. The CDR3 protein is CASSLVLGTSGISYNEQFF.